The TCR beta chain under discussion was sequenced for a study of early T cells in non-severe SARS-CoV-2 infection. Broader study findings: Matching with VDJdb favored anti-spike CD8 responses (missing private and CD4 specificities).

This clonotype came up many times. Antigen specificity is unknown. Unique molecular identifiers tagged individual cDNA molecules. TCRdb itself ran the 5' RACE reads through MiXCR, one entry per CDR3 protein. The sample records 20,000 to 30,000 distinct CDR3 sequences, 4% to 4.5% being singletons. The CDR3 is made up of 12 amino acids. Looked up from germline, CDR1 is SGDLS and CDR2 is YYNGEE. Trimming removed 0 bases at V and 6 bases at J, with 5 bases between. The rearrangement joins TRBV9 to TRBJ2-3; no clear D gene. The origin of this receptor is an adult who was a healthcare worker with PCR-confirmed SARS-CoV-2 infection or an uninfected control (not recorded which). The sample consisted of whole blood. The CDR3, as DNA: TGTGCCAGCAGCGTAGACTGGGATACGCAGTATTTT. This encodes CASSVDWDTQYF.